This TCR beta chain stems from a study of T-cell reconstitution after alpha-beta-depleted transplantation in children. The CDR3 runs to 16 residues. The V and J ends lost 3 bases and 2 bases, in that order; junction bases with no gene match: 5. Germline CDR1 SGDLS, CDR2 YYNGEE. General study results and limits: Newly made T cells mostly supplied T-cell counts and diversity one year after transplant. Alpha-beta T cells present about two months after transplant were reported to originate from several hundred expanded graft clones.

About this clonotype: Its cognate antigen is unknown.

Unique molecular identifiers were incorporated into the prepared TCRbeta library. TCRdb recomputed calls from the PCR reads with MiXCR, one row per CDR3 protein. The data contain 530,000 or so distinct CDR3 sequences, 25% to 30% of them singletons. The TCR sequence derives from a boy younger than two with Wiskott-Aldrich syndrome, due to receive a stem cell transplant. This material consisted of PBMCs, taken before TCRalphabeta/CD19-depleted stem cell transplant. This sequence joins TRBV9 and TRBJ2-3; 11 bases map to TRBD2. CDR3 loop: CASSAMGLADTDTQYF. The CDR3 DNA sequence: TGTGCCAGCAGCGCCATGGGACTAGCGGACACAGATACGCAGTATTTT.